This TCR beta chain was identified during a study of cytomegalovirus exposure and HLA in healthy donors. Overall study context: From around 180 million T cells, an earlier analysis saw around 120 million unique TCR beta sequences. Of all 400 or so donors who were genotyped, roughly 81% belonged to the Caucasian-associated ancestry cluster.

The germline CDR1 and CDR2 sequences are LNHNV and YYDKDF (reference sequence). Trimming removed 0 bases from V and 3 bases from J; junction bases left unmatched: 3. The CDR3 runs to 15 residues. Primers for the PCR totalled 60 Vbeta and 13 Jbeta. Assay used: immunoSEQ multiplex PCR; TCRdb lists only in-frame clones, some missing. Of some 150,000 clones detected, about 70% appear once; the ten largest clones hold under 4.5%. The J gene is TRBJ2-5, the V gene TRBV15; 8 bases line up with TRBD1. This TCR came from a man younger than 35 in good health and CMV-seronegative. The sample comprised PBMCs. CDR3 loop: CATSRDRGREETQYF. The CDR3 nucleotides are TGTGCCACCAGCAGAGACAGGGGGCGGGAAGAGACCCAGTACTTC.